This TCR beta chain was retrieved from a study of T cell changes during pregnancy in multiple sclerosis. Profiling relied on immunoSEQ multiplex PCR, and the TCRdb table lists in-frame clones only, not all of them. This table has roughly 85,000 clones, 80% to 95% appearing once. The germline V gene has CDR1 SGHVS and CDR2 FQNEAQ. V was cut by 4 bases and J by 6 bases, with 18 bases left in between. This CDR3 is 15 amino acids long. The rearrangement links TRBV7-8 to TRBJ1-2, with D possibly being TRBD1 (6 bases). Sequences were derived from peripheral blood, sampled in the first trimester of pregnancy. The clonotype comes from a female donor with multiple sclerosis, enrolled in a pregnancy study. CDR3 nucleotides: TGTGCCAGCAGCTCACAGGGTCTCGGAACTCATGGCTACACCTTC. Protein: CASSSQGLGTHGYTF.